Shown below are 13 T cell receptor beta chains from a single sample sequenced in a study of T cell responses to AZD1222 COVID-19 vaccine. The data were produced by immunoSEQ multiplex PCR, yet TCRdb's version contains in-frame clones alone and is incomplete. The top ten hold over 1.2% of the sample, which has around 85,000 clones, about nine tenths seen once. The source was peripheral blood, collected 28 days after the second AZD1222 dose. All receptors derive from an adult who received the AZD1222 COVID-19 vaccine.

The CDR3 spells CASRLDRGHNQPQHF. CDR3 DNA: TGTGCCAGCAGACTGGACAGGGGGCACAATCAGCCCCAGCATTTT. The J gene is TRBJ1-5, the V gene TRBV28, with TRBD1 matching over 11 bases. Looked up from germline, CDR1 is MDHEN and CDR2 is SYDVKM. The trim removed 6 bases at V and 3 bases at J, leaving 4 bases unmatched. The CDR3 spans 15 residues. The complete variable domain, with remaining parts taken from reference TRBV28 and TRBJ1-5, reads DVKVTQSSRYLVKRTGEKVFLECVQDMDHENMFWYRQDPGLGLRLIYFSYDVKMKEKGDIPEGYSVSREKKERFSLILESASTNQTSMYLCASRLDRGHNQPQHFGDGTRLSIL.

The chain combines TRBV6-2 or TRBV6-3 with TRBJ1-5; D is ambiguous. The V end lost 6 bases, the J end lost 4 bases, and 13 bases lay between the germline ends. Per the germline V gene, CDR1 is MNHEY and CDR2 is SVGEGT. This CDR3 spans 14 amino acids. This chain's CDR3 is CASSPGPSNQPQHF. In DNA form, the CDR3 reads TGTGCCAGCAGCCCCGGGCCTTCAAATCAGCCCCAGCATTTT.

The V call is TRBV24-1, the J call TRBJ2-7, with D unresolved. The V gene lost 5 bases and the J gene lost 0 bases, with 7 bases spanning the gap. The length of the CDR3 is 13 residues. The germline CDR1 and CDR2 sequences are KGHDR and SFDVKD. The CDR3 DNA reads TGTGCCACCAGTGCTGGGCGCTCCTACGAGCAGTACTTC. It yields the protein CATSAGRSYEQYF.

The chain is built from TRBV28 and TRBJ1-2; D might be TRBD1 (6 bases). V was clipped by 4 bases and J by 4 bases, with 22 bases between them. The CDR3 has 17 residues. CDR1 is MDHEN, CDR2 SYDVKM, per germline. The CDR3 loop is CASSSAGAGADSYGYTF. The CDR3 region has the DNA TGTGCCAGCAGTTCCGCGGGGGCAGGGGCCGACTCCTATGGCTACACCTTC.

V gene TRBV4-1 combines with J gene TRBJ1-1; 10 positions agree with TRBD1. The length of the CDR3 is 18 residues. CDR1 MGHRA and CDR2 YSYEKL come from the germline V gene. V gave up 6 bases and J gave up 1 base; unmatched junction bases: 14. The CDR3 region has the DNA TGCGCCAGCAGGCGTAACTTCGGGACAGGGGAAAAGAACACTGAAGCTTTCTTT. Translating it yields CASRRNFGTGEKNTEAFF.

The DNA of the CDR3 is TGTGCCAGCAGTGCCAGGGGTCCACCATATAGCACAGATACGCAGTATTTT. Protein sequence: CASSARGPPYSTDTQYF. The chain employs TRBV6-1 and TRBJ2-3; tentatively, D is TRBD1 (6 bases). The V end lost 4 bases, the J end lost 0 bases, and 17 bases lay between the germline ends. The CDR3 loop spans 17 amino acids. Looked up from germline, CDR1 is MNHNS and CDR2 is SASEGT.

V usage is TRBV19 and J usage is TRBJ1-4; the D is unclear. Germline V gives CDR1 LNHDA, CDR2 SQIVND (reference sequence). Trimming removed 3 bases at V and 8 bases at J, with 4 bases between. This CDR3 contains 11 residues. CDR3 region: CASSMSEKLFF. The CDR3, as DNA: TGTGCCAGTAGTATGAGCGAAAAACTGTTTTTT.

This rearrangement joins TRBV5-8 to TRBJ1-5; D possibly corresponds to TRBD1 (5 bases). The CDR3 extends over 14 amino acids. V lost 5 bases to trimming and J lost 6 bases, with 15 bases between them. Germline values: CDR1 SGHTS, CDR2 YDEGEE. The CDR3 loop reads CASRSRDLVQPQHF. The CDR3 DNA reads TGTGCCAGCAGATCCCGGGACCTCGTTCAGCCCCAGCATTTT.

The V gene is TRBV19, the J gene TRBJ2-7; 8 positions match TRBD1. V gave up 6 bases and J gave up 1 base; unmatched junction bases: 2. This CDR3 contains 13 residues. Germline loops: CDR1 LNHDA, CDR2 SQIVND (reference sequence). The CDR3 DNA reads TGTGCCAGTAGCTGGACAGGGTCCTACGAGCAGTACTTC. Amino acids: CASSWTGSYEQYF.

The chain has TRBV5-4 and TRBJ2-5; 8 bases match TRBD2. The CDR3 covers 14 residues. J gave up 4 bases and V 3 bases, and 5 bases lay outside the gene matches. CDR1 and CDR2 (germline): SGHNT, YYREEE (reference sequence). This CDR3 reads CASSSGGTRETQYF. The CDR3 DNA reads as TGTGCCAGCAGCTCGGGGGGGACACGAGAGACCCAGTACTTC. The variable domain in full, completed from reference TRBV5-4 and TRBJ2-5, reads ETGVTQSPTHLIKTRGQQVTLRCSSQSGHNTVSWYQQALGQGPQFIFQYYREEENGRGNFPPRFSGLQFPNYSSELNVNALELDDSALYLCASSSGGTRETQYFGPGTRLLVL.

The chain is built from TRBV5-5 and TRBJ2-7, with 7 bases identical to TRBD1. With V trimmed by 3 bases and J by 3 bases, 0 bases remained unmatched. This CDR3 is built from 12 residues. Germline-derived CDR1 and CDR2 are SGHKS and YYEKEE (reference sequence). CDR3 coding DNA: TGTGCCAGCAGCTGGGACAGCTACGAGCAGTACTTC. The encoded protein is CASSWDSYEQYF.

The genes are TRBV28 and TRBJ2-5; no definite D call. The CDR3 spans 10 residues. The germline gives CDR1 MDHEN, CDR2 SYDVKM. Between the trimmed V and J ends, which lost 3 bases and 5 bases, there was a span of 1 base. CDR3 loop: CASSLETQYF. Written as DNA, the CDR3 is TGTGCCAGCAGTTTGGAGACCCAGTACTTC.

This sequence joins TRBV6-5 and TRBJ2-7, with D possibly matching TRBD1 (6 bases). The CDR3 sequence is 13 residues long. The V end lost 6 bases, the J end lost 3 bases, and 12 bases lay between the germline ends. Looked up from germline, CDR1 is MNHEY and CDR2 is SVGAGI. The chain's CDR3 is CASRRDNYYEQYF. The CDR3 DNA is TGTGCCAGCAGACGGGACAACTACTACGAGCAGTACTTC.